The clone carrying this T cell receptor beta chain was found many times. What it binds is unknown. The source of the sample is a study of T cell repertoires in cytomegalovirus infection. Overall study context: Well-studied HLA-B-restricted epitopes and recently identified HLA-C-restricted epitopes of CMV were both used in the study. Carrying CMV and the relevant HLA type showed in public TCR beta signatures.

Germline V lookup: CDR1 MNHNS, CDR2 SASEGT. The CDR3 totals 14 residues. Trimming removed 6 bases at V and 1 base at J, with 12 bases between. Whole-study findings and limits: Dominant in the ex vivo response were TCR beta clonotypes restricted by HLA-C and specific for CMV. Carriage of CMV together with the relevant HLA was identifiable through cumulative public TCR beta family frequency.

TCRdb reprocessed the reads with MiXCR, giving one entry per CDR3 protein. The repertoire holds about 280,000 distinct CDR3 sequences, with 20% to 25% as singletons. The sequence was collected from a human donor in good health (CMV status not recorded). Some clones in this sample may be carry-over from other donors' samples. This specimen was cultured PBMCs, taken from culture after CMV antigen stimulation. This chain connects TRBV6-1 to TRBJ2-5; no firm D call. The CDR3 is CASSLTEAQETQYF. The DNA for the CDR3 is TGTGCCAGCAGCCTGACGGAAGCCCAAGAGACCCAGTACTTC.